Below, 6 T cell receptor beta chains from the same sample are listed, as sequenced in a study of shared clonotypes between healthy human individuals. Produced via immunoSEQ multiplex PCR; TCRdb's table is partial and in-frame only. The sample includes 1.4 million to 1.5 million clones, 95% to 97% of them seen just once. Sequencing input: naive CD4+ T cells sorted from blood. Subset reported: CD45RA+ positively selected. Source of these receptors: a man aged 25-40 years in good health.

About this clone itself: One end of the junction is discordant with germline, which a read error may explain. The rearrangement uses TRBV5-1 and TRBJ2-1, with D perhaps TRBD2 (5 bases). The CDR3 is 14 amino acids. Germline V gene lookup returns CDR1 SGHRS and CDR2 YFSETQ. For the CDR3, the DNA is TGCGCCAGCACCTTGGACTCAACCTACAATGAGCAGTTCTTC. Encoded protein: CASTLDSTYNEQFF.

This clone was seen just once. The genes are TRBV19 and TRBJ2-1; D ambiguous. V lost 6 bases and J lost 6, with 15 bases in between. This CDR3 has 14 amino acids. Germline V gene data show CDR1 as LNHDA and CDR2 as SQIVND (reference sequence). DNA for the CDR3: TGTGCCAGTAGGCTGAGAGGAGTGGGCAATGAGCAGTTCTTC. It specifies CASRLRGVGNEQFF.

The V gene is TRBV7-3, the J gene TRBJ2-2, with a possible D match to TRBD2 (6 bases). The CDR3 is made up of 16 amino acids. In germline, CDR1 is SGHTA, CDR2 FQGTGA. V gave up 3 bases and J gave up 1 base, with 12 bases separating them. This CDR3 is CASSFSAGRNTGELFF. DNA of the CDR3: TGTGCCAGCAGCTTTTCGGCGGGACGGAACACCGGGGAGCTGTTTTTT.

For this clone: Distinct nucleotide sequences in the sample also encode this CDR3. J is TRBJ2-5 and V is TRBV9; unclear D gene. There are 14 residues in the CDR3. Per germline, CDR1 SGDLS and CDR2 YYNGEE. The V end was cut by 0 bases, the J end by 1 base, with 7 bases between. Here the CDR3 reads CASSVGRSQETQYF. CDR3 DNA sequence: TGTGCCAGCAGCGTAGGGCGGAGCCAAGAGACCCAGTACTTC.

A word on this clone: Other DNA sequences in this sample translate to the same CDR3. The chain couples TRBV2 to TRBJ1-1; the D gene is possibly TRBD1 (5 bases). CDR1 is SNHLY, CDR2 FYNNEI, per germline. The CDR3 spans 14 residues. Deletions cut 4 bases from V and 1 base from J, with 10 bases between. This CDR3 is CASSGGRGNTEAFF. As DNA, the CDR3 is TGTGCCAGCAGTGGTGGAAGGGGGAACACTGAAGCTTTCTTT.

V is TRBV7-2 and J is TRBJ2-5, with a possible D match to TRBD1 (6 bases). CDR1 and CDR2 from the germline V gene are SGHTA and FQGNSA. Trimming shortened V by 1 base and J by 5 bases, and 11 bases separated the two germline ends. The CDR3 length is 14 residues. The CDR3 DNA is TGTGCCAGCAGCTTAGTTGGGGGCCGGGAGACCCAGTACTTC. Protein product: CASSLVGGRETQYF.